The 22 T cell receptor beta chains presented below share a single source sample, sequenced in a study of T-cell reconstitution after alpha-beta-depleted transplantation in children. As it was prepared, the TCRbeta library received unique molecular identifiers. TCRdb recomputed calls from the PCR reads with MiXCR, one row per CDR3 protein. This table holds around 410,000 distinct CDR3 sequences, about a tenth found once. This specimen consisted of PBMCs from the stem cell graft donor, obtained from the stem cell graft. The receptors were sampled from a human donor who donated a stem cell graft to a child with acute myeloid leukemia.

This clonotype has more than one count but fewer than ten. The chain carries TRBV15 and TRBJ2-5; D could derive from TRBD1 or TRBD2 (5 bases each). The V end lost 5 bases, the J end lost 4 bases, and 11 bases lay between the germline ends. The CDR3 covers 13 residues. CDR1 is LNHNV, CDR2 YYDKDF, per germline (reference sequence). The CDR3 coding sequence is TGTGCCACCAGCTTGGGGGATGGAGAGACCCAGTACTTC. It specifies CATSLGDGETQYF.

This clonotype was counted only a few times. The chain joins TRBV29-1 to TRBJ2-5, with 9 bases aligning to TRBD1. V lost 6 bases and J lost 1; bases outside the gene matches: 12. This CDR3 is 16 amino acids long. Germline V gives CDR1 SQVTM, CDR2 ANQGSEA. The CDR3 DNA reads TGCAGCGTAAGAGGGAGGGACAGGGACCTCCAAGAGACCCAGTACTTC. This gives the protein CSVRGRDRDLQETQYF.

This clonotype was detected only once. The chain has TRBV7-2 and TRBJ2-1, with D maybe TRBD1 (5 bases). The CDR3 length is 16 residues. The V gene's germline CDR1 is SGHTA and CDR2 FQGNSA. The V end was cut by 4 bases, the J end by 8 bases, with 21 bases between. CDR3 residues: CASSYSDGAGKDEQFF. CDR3 nucleotide sequence: TGTGCCAGCAGCTACAGCGATGGGGCAGGGAAGGATGAGCAGTTCTTC.

In this sample, this clonotype turned up a few times. The chain has TRBV29-1 and TRBJ2-1; 11 bases are shared with TRBD2. Germline CDR1 and CDR2: SQVTM and ANQGSEA. J gave up 4 bases and V 5 bases, and 4 bases lay outside the gene matches. The CDR3 runs to 14 residues. The CDR3 loop is CSVPTSGRYNEQFF. DNA for the CDR3: TGCAGCGTTCCAACTAGCGGGAGATACAATGAGCAGTTCTTC.

The chain has TRBV2 and TRBJ1-2; no definite D call. V lost 0 bases, J lost 2 bases, and 16 bases lay in between. The CDR3 is 17 residues long. Per the germline V gene, CDR1 is SNHLY and CDR2 is FYNNEI. The CDR3 DNA follows: TGTGCCAGCAGTGAAGCGCGCCAGACCTACTCAAACTATGGCTACACCTTC. Protein: CASSEARQTYSNYGYTF.

Ten or more counts support this clonotype. V and J are TRBV20-1 and TRBJ1-2; unclear D gene. Deletions cut 6 bases from V and 4 bases from J, with 15 bases between. The germline V gene encodes CDR1 DFQATT and CDR2 SNEGSKA (reference sequence). This CDR3 has 13 amino acids. CDR3 amino acids: CSAYEDVGYGYTF. The CDR3 coding sequence is TGCAGTGCCTACGAGGATGTGGGCTATGGCTACACCTTC.

This clonotype was detected ten times or more. The CDR3 nucleotides read TGCGCCAGCAGCTTACGGCTAGCGGAGACCCAGTACTTC. Its protein product is CASSLRLAETQYF. The chain couples TRBV5-1 to TRBJ2-5, with D possibly being TRBD2 (6 bases). V lost 2 bases and J lost 5, with 10 bases in between. The CDR3 covers 13 residues. Per the germline V gene, CDR1 is SGHRS and CDR2 is YFSETQ.

J is TRBJ2-7 and V is TRBV4-1; D gene uncertain. The germline gives CDR1 MGHRA, CDR2 YSYEKL. This CDR3 has 14 amino acids. Trimming stripped 0 bases from V and 4 bases from J, with 10 bases between. CDR3 residues: CASSQDVVGYEQYF. The DNA of the CDR3 is TGCGCCAGCAGCCAAGACGTGGTGGGATACGAGCAGTACTTC.

The chain has TRBV25-1 and TRBJ2-3; D may match TRBD1 or TRBD2 (5 bases each). This CDR3 is 14 amino acids long. CDR1 and CDR2 from the germline V gene are MGHDK and SYGVNS. V lost 2 bases, J lost 3 bases, and 9 bases lay in between. CDR3 coding DNA: TGTGCCAGCAGTGAACCGGGACCAACAGATACGCAGTATTTT. Translated, it gives CASSEPGPTDTQYF. Full variable domain (missing parts from reference TRBV25-1 and TRBJ2-3): EADIYQTPRYLVIGTGKKITLECSQTMGHDKMYWYQQDPGMELHLIHYSYGVNSTEKGDLSSESTVSRIRTEHFPLTLESARPSHTSQYLCASSEPGPTDTQYFGPGTRLTVL.

This clonotype was seen at least ten times. The rearrangement links TRBV20-1 to TRBJ2-3; unclear D gene. The germline gives CDR1 DFQATT, CDR2 SNEGSKA (reference sequence). This CDR3 has 13 amino acids. The V and J ends lost 0 bases and 5 bases respectively, with 9 bases between them. In DNA, the CDR3 is TGCAGTGCTAGAGATTGGGATCGAGATACGCAGTATTTT. It codes for CSARDWDRDTQYF.

Only a few counts were recorded for this clonotype. The chain combines TRBV6-1 with TRBJ2-3, with TRBD2 matching over 7 bases. Germline assignment: CDR1 MNHNS and CDR2 SASEGT. The CDR3 is 16 residues long. V lost 3 bases and J lost 5; bases outside the gene matches: 11. The DNA for the CDR3 is TGTGCCAGCAGTGATCCTAGAGGCGGGGGAATAGATACGCAGTATTTT. Its protein product is CASSDPRGGGIDTQYF.

This clonotype has at least ten counts. The chain has TRBV5-1 and TRBJ2-1; D not certain. The V end lost 0 bases, the J end lost 0 bases, and 7 bases lay between the germline ends. Germline CDR1 reads SGHRS; CDR2 reads YFSETQ. This CDR3 contains 15 residues. The CDR3 region has the DNA TGCGCCAGCAGCTTGGATGTGAGCTCCTACAATGAGCAGTTCTTC. Its translation: CASSLDVSSYNEQFF.

This clonotype occurred many times. This chain joins TRBV10-2 and TRBJ1-5; D is uncertain. Trimming shortened V by 4 bases and J by 3 bases, and 7 bases separated the two germline ends. This CDR3 is built from 13 residues. The germline V gene has CDR1 WSHSY and CDR2 SAAADI. CDR3 region: CASSGRSNQPQHF. As DNA, the CDR3 is TGCGCCAGCAGTGGCAGGTCCAATCAGCCCCAGCATTTT.

The chain recombines TRBV19 with TRBJ2-5; 8 bases map to TRBD1. Trimming removed 4 bases from V and 5 bases from J; junction bases left unmatched: 9. Germline CDR1 and CDR2: LNHDA and SQIVND (reference sequence). This CDR3 has 15 residues. The CDR3: CASSSRGTGGETQYF. CDR3 bases: TGTGCCAGTAGTAGTCGGGGGACAGGAGGGGAGACCCAGTACTTC.

The chain couples TRBV29-1 to TRBJ1-2; possibly TRBD1 for D (5 bases). The V end lost 3 bases, the J end lost 3 bases, and 14 bases lay between the germline ends. CDR3 length equals 14 residues. Germline V lookup: CDR1 SQVTM, CDR2 ANQGSEA. The CDR3 DNA is TGCAGCGTTGACGCCCAGGACAACTACTATGGCTACACCTTC. The encoded protein is CSVDAQDNYYGYTF.

This clonotype has a handful of counts. V is TRBV7-9 and J is TRBJ1-1; no reliable D call. This CDR3 contains 12 residues. Per the germline V gene, CDR1 is SEHNR and CDR2 is FQNEAQ (reference sequence). The germline V and J ends were trimmed by 7 bases and 5 bases, with 11 bases remaining between them. The CDR3 here is CASTSRGTEAFF. The CDR3 DNA reads TGTGCCAGCACCTCTCGGGGTACTGAAGCTTTCTTT.

The rearrangement uses TRBV12-3 or TRBV12-4 and TRBJ2-2; 10 bases map to TRBD1. Trimming took 3 bases from V and 7 from J; bases not matched to a gene: 11. The CDR3 is made up of 17 amino acids. The CDR3 DNA sequence: TGTGCCAGCAGTTTTTCGGGACAGGGGATGTTCCACGGGGAGCTGTTTTTT. Translation: CASSFSGQGMFHGELFF.

This clonotype was picked up a small number of times. The chain links TRBV29-1 to TRBJ2-7, with D possibly matching TRBD2 (7 bases). This CDR3 spans 12 amino acids. Germline V gene data show CDR1 as SQVTM and CDR2 as ANQGSEA. V shed 5 bases and J shed 5 bases, with 13 bases lying between them. CDR3 DNA: TGCAGCGTTCGAGGGGGGGTCGACGAGCAGTACTTC. Its translation is CSVRGGVDEQYF.

The rearrangement uses TRBV12-3 or TRBV12-4 and TRBJ2-1; D possibly matches TRBD1 or TRBD2 (5 bases each). The CDR3 spans 13 residues. Trimming stripped 8 bases from V and 6 bases from J, with 14 bases between. This CDR3 reads CASVGQGPNEQFF. CDR3 coding DNA: TGTGCCAGCGTGGGGCAGGGACCCAATGAGCAGTTCTTC.

The V and J genes are TRBV5-1 and TRBJ2-2, with 7 bases matching TRBD1. CDR1 is SGHRS and CDR2 is YFSETQ in the germline V gene. The CDR3 spans 16 residues. The trim removed 5 bases at V and 6 bases at J, leaving 13 bases unmatched. The CDR3 sequence is CASSKRVTGSAGELFF. The CDR3, as DNA: TGCGCCAGCAGTAAACGGGTGACAGGGTCGGCCGGGGAGCTGTTTTTT.

This rearrangement joins TRBV2 to TRBJ1-1; possible D gene TRBD1, 6 bases. V was clipped by 8 bases and J by 4 bases, with 11 bases between them. Germline CDR1 SNHLY, CDR2 FYNNEI. The length of the CDR3 is 12 residues. The CDR3 loop is CASGGGVTEAFF. CDR3 nucleotide sequence: TGTGCCAGCGGAGGGGGAGTCACTGAAGCTTTCTTT.

In its sample, this clonotype was seen a few times. The chain has TRBV4-1 and TRBJ2-2; 9 positions agree with TRBD1. Germline V CDR1 and CDR2: MGHRA, YSYEKL. This CDR3 is 16 amino acids long. The V and J ends lost 3 bases and 3 bases, in that order; junction bases with no gene match: 5. As DNA, the CDR3 is TGCGCCAGCAGCCAGAGGGACAGGGTGCACACCGGGGAGCTGTTTTTT. Its protein product is CASSQRDRVHTGELFF.